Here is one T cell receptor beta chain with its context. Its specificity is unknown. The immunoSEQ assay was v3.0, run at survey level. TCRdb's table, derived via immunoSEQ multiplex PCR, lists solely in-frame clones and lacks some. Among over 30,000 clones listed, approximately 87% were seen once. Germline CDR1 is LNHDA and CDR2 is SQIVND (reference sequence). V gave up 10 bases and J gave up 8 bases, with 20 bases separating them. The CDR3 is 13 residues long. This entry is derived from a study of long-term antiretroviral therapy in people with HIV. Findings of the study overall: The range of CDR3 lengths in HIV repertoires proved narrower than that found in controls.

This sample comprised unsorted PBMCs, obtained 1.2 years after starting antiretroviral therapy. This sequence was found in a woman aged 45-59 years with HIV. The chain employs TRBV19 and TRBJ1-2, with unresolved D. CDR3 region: CANALKGSGGYTF. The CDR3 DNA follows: TGTGCCAATGCACTCAAGGGATCAGGAGGCTACACCTTC. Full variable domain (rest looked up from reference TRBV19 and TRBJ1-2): DGGITQSPKYLFRKEGQNVTLSCEQNLNHDAMYWYRQDPGQGLRLIYYSQIVNDFQKGDIAEGYSVSREKKESFPLTVTSAQKNPTAFYLCANALKGSGGYTFGSGTRLTVV.